This T cell receptor (beta chain) was obtained from a study of T cell repertoires in cytomegalovirus infection. The wider study: Shared public TCR beta signatures pointed to both CMV infection and a matching HLA type.

This clonotype was seen repeatedly, ten times or more. Antigen specificity is unknown. The study's findings and limits: Cumulative frequency of public TCR beta families picked out carriers of CMV plus the relevant HLA.

The V segment lost 4 bases and the J segment 7 bases; nucleotides outside the gene matches: 17. The CDR3 length is 18 residues. Looked up from germline, CDR1 is SEHNR and CDR2 is FQNEAQ (reference sequence). In TCRdb, the reads were re-called with MiXCR into one record per CDR3 protein. The repertoire consists of 500,000 to 600,000 distinct CDR3 sequences, with approximately 15% occurring once and the leading ten covering 20% to 30%. The chain combines TRBV7-9 with TRBJ2-5; 11 bases match TRBD2. This clonotype originated in a human donor in good health (CMV status not recorded). Some clones in this sample may be carry-over from other donors' samples. Sample: CD8+ T cells from PBMCs. CDR3 in DNA: TGTGCCAGCAGCTATACCCTTACCACTAGCGGGAGAGTTGGGACCCAGTACTTC. As protein: CASSYTLTTSGRVGTQYF.